This T cell receptor beta chain stems from a study of shared clonotypes between healthy human individuals. Data came from immunoSEQ multiplex PCR; TCRdb stores just in-frame clones and leaves some out. Of more than 1,200,000 clones listed, about 98.5% are singletons. What was sequenced was naive CD4+ T cells sorted from blood. Subset indicated: CD45RA+ positively selected. The receptor's source is a man younger than 40 in good health.

The DNA for the CDR3 is TGCGCCAGCAGTCAAACCATAGACAGTGCGTGGTTATTAGAGACCCAGTACTTC. Translation gives CASSQTIDSAWLLETQYF. The V gene is TRBV23-1, the J gene TRBJ2-5; TRBD1 might be the D (5 bases). TRBV23-1 is an open reading frame, and its role is uncertain. Trimming took off 2 bases at V and 4 bases at J, with 23 bases between the two ends. This CDR3 region has 18 residues.